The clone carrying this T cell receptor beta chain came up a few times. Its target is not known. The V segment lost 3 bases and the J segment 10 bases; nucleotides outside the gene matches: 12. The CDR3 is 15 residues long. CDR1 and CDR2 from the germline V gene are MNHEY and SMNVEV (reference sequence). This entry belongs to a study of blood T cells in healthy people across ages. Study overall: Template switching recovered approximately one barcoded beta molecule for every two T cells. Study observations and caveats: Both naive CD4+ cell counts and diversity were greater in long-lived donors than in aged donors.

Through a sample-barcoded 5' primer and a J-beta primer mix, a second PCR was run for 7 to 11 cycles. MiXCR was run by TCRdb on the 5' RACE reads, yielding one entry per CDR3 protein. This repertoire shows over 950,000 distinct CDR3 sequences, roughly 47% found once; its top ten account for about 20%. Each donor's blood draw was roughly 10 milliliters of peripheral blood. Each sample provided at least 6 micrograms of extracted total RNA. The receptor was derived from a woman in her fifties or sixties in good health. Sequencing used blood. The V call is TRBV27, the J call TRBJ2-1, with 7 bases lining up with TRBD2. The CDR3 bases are TGTGCCAGCAGTTTTAGCGGGCCCCAGTCTCGGGAGCAGTTCTTC. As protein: CASSFSGPQSREQFF.